The 27 T cell receptor beta chains below come from one sample, sequenced in a study of blood T cell repertoires in COVID-19. Clones were read by immunoSEQ multiplex PCR, and TCRdb kept only the in-frame ones, dropping some. The table has 150,000 to 200,000 clones, around 93% seen once. The sequencing sample was made of peripheral blood. Every receptor here comes from a man aged 25 to 45 with COVID-19, enrolled during active disease.

This clone has only one observation. Because the CDR3's place on the DNA is in doubt, the DNA is left out and the CDR3 is given as listed by TCRdb. This rearrangement joins TRBV28 to TRBJ2-1; the table's D call of TRBD2 was not tested on the DNA. Germline lookup yields CDR1 MDHEN and CDR2 SYDVKM. The CDR3 is 14 amino acids long, termini counted. This CDR3 reads CASSSSASPNEQFF.

The V and J genes are TRBV18 and TRBJ2-7; 10 bases match TRBD1. The CDR3 sequence is 18 residues long. The germline V gene encodes CDR1 KGHSH and CDR2 LQKENI. After removal of 1 base from V and 0 bases from J, the junction contained 9 bases not matched to a gene. The CDR3 loop is CASSPLQGTGVSSYEQYF. The CDR3 DNA reads TGTGCCAGCTCACCACTTCAGGGGACAGGGGTCTCCTCCTACGAGCAGTACTTC.

The genes are TRBV27 and TRBJ1-1; 8 positions agree with TRBD1. The germline CDR1 and CDR2 sequences are MNHEY and SMNVEV (reference sequence). V lost 5 bases, J lost 0 bases, and 8 bases stayed unmatched. The CDR3 is 16 amino acids. CDR3 sequence (DNA): TGTGCCAGCAGTCCCCGGGACAGGAGGATGAACACTGAAGCTTTCTTT. This gives the protein CASSPRDRRMNTEAFF.

Worth noting for this clone: The same CDR3 can be traced to other DNA sequences in this sample. The chain couples TRBV7-3 to TRBJ1-1, with TRBD1 as a possible D gene (6 bases). V was pared by 5 bases and J by 2 bases, with 9 bases between. CDR3 length: 13 amino acids. In germline, CDR1 is SGHTA, CDR2 FQGTGA. The CDR3 region has the DNA TGTGCCAGCAGCCTGGGACAAAACACTGAAGCTTTCTTT. Translating it yields CASSLGQNTEAFF.

The gene calls are TRBV27 and TRBJ1-6, with TRBD1 matching 8 bases. The V gene end was trimmed by 1 base and the J gene end by 7 bases; junction bases not matched to a gene: 3. CDR1 is MNHEY and CDR2 is SMNVEV in the germline V gene (reference sequence). This CDR3 region has 15 residues. In DNA, the CDR3 is TGTGCCAGCAGTTTATACAGGGGGAACAATTCACCCCTCCACTTT. It specifies CASSLYRGNNSPLHF.

The gene calls are TRBV5-1 and TRBJ2-7; 8 bases agree with TRBD1. CDR1 is SGHRS and CDR2 is YFSETQ in the germline V gene. The CDR3 has 15 residues. V lost 3 bases to trimming and J lost 4 bases; unmatched junction nucleotides: 9. The CDR3 DNA reads as TGCGCCAGCAGCTACGGAGGGCAGGGGGCTTACGAGCAGTACTTC. Translation gives CASSYGGQGAYEQYF.

The chain recombines TRBV30 with TRBJ1-5; perhaps TRBD1 as D (6 bases). Looked up from germline, CDR1 is GTSNPN and CDR2 is SVGIG (reference sequence). This CDR3 region has 15 residues. V lost 2 bases and J 2 bases, leaving 13 bases between the germline ends. The CDR3 region has the DNA TGTGCCTGGAGTCCCCCCCGGACAGGCAATCAGCCCCAGCATTTT. Translated: CAWSPPRTGNQPQHF.

This rearrangement joins TRBV14 to TRBJ1-3, with 9 bases that match TRBD1. Trimming at V came to 2 bases and at J to 3 bases, leaving 20 bases not matched to a gene. The CDR3 totals 21 residues. The germline V gene encodes CDR1 SGHDN and CDR2 FVKESK. The CDR3 sequence: CASSQQARTGVLPLSGNTIYF. For the CDR3, the DNA is TGTGCCAGCAGCCAACAAGCCCGGACAGGGGTCCTACCACTGAGTGGAAACACCATATATTTT. The whole variable domain, remainder taken from reference TRBV14 and TRBJ1-3, is EAGVTQFPSHSVIEKGQTVTLRCDPISGHDNLYWYRRVMGKEIKFLLHFVKESKQDESGMPNNRFLAERTGGTYSTLKVQPAELEDSGVYFCASSQQARTGVLPLSGNTIYFGEGSWLTVV.

The chain combines TRBV27 with TRBJ1-6; the D gene is possibly TRBD1 (5 bases). The CDR3 is made up of 16 amino acids. V was clipped by 0 bases and J by 3 bases, with 9 bases between them. CDR1 is MNHEY and CDR2 is SMNVEV in the germline V gene (reference sequence). The CDR3 region has the DNA TGTGCCAGCAGTTTATCCGACAGATACTATAATTCACCCCTCCACTTT. It codes for CASSLSDRYYNSPLHF.

The chain is built from TRBV19 and TRBJ2-5; unclear D gene. The CDR3 is 13 amino acids. In germline, CDR1 is LNHDA, CDR2 SQIVND (reference sequence). Trimming took 4 bases from V and 5 from J, leaving 11 bases between them. The CDR3 protein is CASSTFSSETQYF. The CDR3 DNA reads as TGTGCCAGTAGTACGTTTTCCTCGGAGACCCAGTACTTC.

J is TRBJ1-6 and V is TRBV11-2; 7 nucleotides line up with TRBD1. The V gene's germline CDR1 is SGHAT and CDR2 FQNNGV. The length of the CDR3 is 15 residues. Germline trimming cut 0 bases from V and 7 bases from J; bases unmatched to any gene: 3. DNA for the CDR3: TGTGCCAGCAGCTTAGAGACAGGGTGGAATTCACCCCTCCACTTT. Residues: CASSLETGWNSPLHF.

Comments on this clone: This same CDR3 is encoded by further DNA sequences in the sample. The chain links TRBV7-6 to TRBJ2-5, with a possible D match to TRBD1 (6 bases). The germline gives CDR1 SGHVS, CDR2 FNYEAQ. The CDR3 extends over 15 amino acids. V was cut by 5 bases and J by 0 bases, with 13 bases left in between. Here the CDR3 reads CASSGRAGDQETQYF. The CDR3 region has the DNA TGTGCCAGCAGCGGAAGGGCAGGGGACCAAGAGACCCAGTACTTC.

The gene calls are TRBV5-1 and TRBJ2-6, with D tentatively TRBD1 (6 bases). CDR3 length equals 18 residues. Trimming cost V 2 bases and J 4 bases, with 19 bases left between them. Germline-derived CDR1 and CDR2 are SGHRS and YFSETQ. CDR3 sequence reads: CASSLMGDILTGANVLTF. The CDR3 bases are TGCGCCAGCAGCTTAATGGGGGACATCTTGACAGGGGCCAACGTCCTGACTTTC. The full variable domain, rest sourced from reference TRBV5-1 and TRBJ2-6, is KAGVTQTPRYLIKTRGQQVTLSCSPISGHRSVSWYQQTPGQGLQFLFEYFSETQRNKGNFPGRFSGRQFSNSRSEMNVSTLELGDSALYLCASSLMGDILTGANVLTFGAGSRLTVL.

CDR3 loop: CSASLGHLWGYEQYF. Written as DNA, the CDR3 is TGCAGTGCTAGTTTGGGACATCTATGGGGCTACGAGCAGTACTTC. The V gene is TRBV20-1, the J gene TRBJ2-7, with a weak D call TRBD1 (6 bases). Per the germline V gene, CDR1 is DFQATT and CDR2 is SNEGSKA (reference sequence). Between the trimmed V and J ends, which lost 3 bases and 3 bases, there was a span of 18 bases. The CDR3 length is 15 residues.

This chain connects TRBV30 to TRBJ1-6; D might be TRBD1 (6 bases). This CDR3 has 14 residues. Per the germline V gene, CDR1 is GTSNPN and CDR2 is SVGIG (reference sequence). The ends were cut back, 2 bases at V and 9 bases at J, with 14 bases in the middle. Here the CDR3 reads CAWSTGSLSSPLHF. As DNA, the CDR3 is TGTGCCTGGAGTACAGGGAGTCTTAGTTCACCCCTCCACTTT.

This clone has only one observation. CDR3 region: CASSLSGRGPPYNSPLHF. The CDR3, as DNA: TGTGCCAGCAGTTTATCAGGGCGGGGGCCCCCATATAATTCACCCCTCCACTTT. The genes are TRBV27 and TRBJ1-6; a weak D match, TRBD1 (6 bases). CDR1 is MNHEY and CDR2 is SMNVEV in the germline V gene (reference sequence). Trimming removed 0 bases at V and 4 bases at J, with 16 bases between. There are 18 residues in the CDR3.

The chain employs TRBV19 and TRBJ2-5; 14 bases align to TRBD2. Trimming at V came to 8 bases and at J to 5 bases, leaving 7 bases not matched to a gene. CDR3 length: 15 residues. The V gene's germline CDR1 is LNHDA and CDR2 SQIVND (reference sequence). CDR3 coding DNA: TGTGCCAGTCAGGGACTAGCGGGAGCCCTTGAGACCCAGTACTTC. Its translation is CASQGLAGALETQYF.

V gene TRBV6-5 combines with J gene TRBJ1-6; the D gene is possibly TRBD1 (6 bases). The CDR3 is 16 residues long. With 0 bases removed from V and 10 bases from J, the gap between germline ends came to 16 bases. Germline CDR1 MNHEY, CDR2 SVGAGI. The CDR3 DNA sequence: TGTGCCAGCAGTTACTCACCGGACAGAGGCGGATCACCCCTCCACTTT. Translating gives CASSYSPDRGGSPLHF.

This sequence joins TRBV28 and TRBJ2-7; the D gene is possibly TRBD2 (7 bases). This CDR3 has 14 residues. Trimming took 1 base from V and 5 from J, leaving 12 bases between them. Germline assignment: CDR1 MDHEN and CDR2 SYDVKM. The CDR3 spells CASSLFGGANEQYF. The CDR3 region has the DNA TGTGCCAGCAGTTTATTTGGGGGGGCGAACGAGCAGTACTTC.

The V and J genes are TRBV19 and TRBJ1-1; D is uncertain. Germline CDR1 LNHDA, CDR2 SQIVND (reference sequence). V was trimmed by 8 bases and J by 3 bases, leaving 16 bases between them. This CDR3 has 14 residues. DNA of the CDR3: TGTGCCAGTGGGTCGGGTTTGCGCGACACTGAAGCTTTCTTT. Amino acids: CASGSGLRDTEAFF.

This CDR3 is CASSPGTVVIEFF. DNA of the CDR3: TGTGCCAGCAGTCCCGGGACAGTGGTTATTGAGTTCTTC. The genes are TRBV28 and TRBJ2-1; 7 nucleotides agree with TRBD1. Germline V gene data show CDR1 as MDHEN and CDR2 as SYDVKM. This CDR3 is built from 13 residues. V lost 5 bases to trimming and J lost 14 bases; unmatched junction nucleotides: 12.

The V gene is TRBV7-3, the J gene TRBJ2-7; D might be TRBD2 (6 bases). Germline values: CDR1 SGHTA, CDR2 FQGTGA. The V end was cut by 1 base, the J end by 1 base, with 14 bases between. There are 16 residues in the CDR3. In nucleotides, the CDR3 is TGTGCCAGCAGCTTAAGTTCCGGGAGTGCTTCCTACGAGCAGTACTTC. The encoded protein is CASSLSSGSASYEQYF.

The chain uses TRBV14 and TRBJ2-2; D possibly corresponds to TRBD2 (6 bases). Germline-derived CDR1 and CDR2 are SGHDN and FVKESK. V was shortened by 4 bases and J by 4 bases, with 16 bases between the two germline ends. This CDR3 has 16 residues. CDR3 in DNA: TGTGCCAGCAGCCCCCGGCCGGGGGTCAGCACCGGGGAGCTGTTTTTT. It translates to CASSPRPGVSTGELFF. Full variable domain (missing parts from reference TRBV14 and TRBJ2-2): EAGVTQFPSHSVIEKGQTVTLRCDPISGHDNLYWYRRVMGKEIKFLLHFVKESKQDESGMPNNRFLAERTGGTYSTLKVQPAELEDSGVYFCASSPRPGVSTGELFFGEGSRLTVL.

The genes are TRBV7-6 and TRBJ1-5; D ambiguous. Germline CDR1 and CDR2: SGHVS and FNYEAQ. The CDR3 spans 13 residues. Trimming took off 3 bases at V and 4 bases at J, with 7 bases between the two ends. CDR3 nucleotides: TGTGCCAGCAGCTTTGGCAGGAATCAGCCCCAGCATTTT. Translated, it gives CASSFGRNQPQHF.

The genes are TRBV11-2 and TRBJ2-3; tentative D call: TRBD2 (7 bases). The CDR3 is 16 residues long. Germline CDR1 is SGHAT and CDR2 is FQNNGV. With 3 bases removed from V and 3 bases from J, the gap between germline ends came to 16 bases. CDR3 protein: CASSLRGGDYTDTQYF. The DNA of the CDR3 is TGTGCCAGCAGCTTGAGAGGGGGGGATTATACAGATACGCAGTATTTT.

The chain joins TRBV28 to TRBJ1-3; possible D gene TRBD1, 5 bases. Germline loops: CDR1 MDHEN, CDR2 SYDVKM. This CDR3 has 14 residues. V was clipped by 6 bases and J by 2 bases, with 11 bases between them. The chain's CDR3 is CASSRASAGNTIYF. The CDR3, as DNA: TGTGCCAGCAGCAGGGCTTCAGCTGGAAACACCATATATTTT.

The chain uses TRBV27 and TRBJ2-7, with TRBD1 identical over 11 bases. Germline-derived CDR1 and CDR2 are MNHEY and SMNVEV (reference sequence). V gave up 5 bases and J gave up 5 bases; unmatched junction bases: 20. There are 19 residues in the CDR3. For the CDR3, the DNA is TGTGCCAGCAGTCCCCTGATCCTTTGGACAGGGGGCAGGGTTAACGAGCAGTACTTC. Translating it yields CASSPLILWTGGRVNEQYF.